These 21 T cell receptor beta chains share one sample of origin, sequenced in a study of blood T cell repertoires in COVID-19. The protocol was immunoSEQ multiplex PCR, while the TCRdb copy is restricted to in-frame clones and leaves out a portion. Here the sample spans more than 200,000 clones, 80% to 85% being singletons. The sample was peripheral blood. The receptors originated from a man aged 50-59 years with active or convalescent COVID-19.

This clone was observed once. The V call is TRBV6-2 or TRBV6-3, the J call TRBJ2-3; possibly TRBD2 for D (6 bases). The V gene lost 2 bases and the J gene lost 3 bases, with 12 bases spanning the gap. CDR3 length: 15 amino acids. Germline CDR1 reads MNHEY; CDR2 reads SVGEGT. CDR3 residues: CASSYRGWKTDTQYF. The CDR3 DNA is TGTGCCAGCAGTTACCGGGGGTGGAAGACAGATACGCAGTATTTT.

This chain links TRBV11-2 with TRBJ2-3; a possible D gene is TRBD1 (6 bases). Trimming removed 6 bases from V and 6 bases from J, with 19 bases in between. Germline values: CDR1 SGHAT, CDR2 FQNNGV. The CDR3 has 15 amino acids. This CDR3 reads CASRSQGVGGDTQYF. CDR3 nucleotide sequence: TGTGCCAGCAGATCACAGGGCGTGGGTGGGGATACGCAGTATTTT.

This rearrangement joins TRBV11-2 to TRBJ2-2; weak D call: TRBD1 (6 bases). V was shortened by 2 bases and J by 6 bases, with 13 bases between the two germline ends. There are 15 residues in the CDR3. Germline-derived CDR1 and CDR2 are SGHAT and FQNNGV. In nucleotides, the CDR3 is TGTGCCAGCAGCTTACTCCGGGACACAGCCGGGGAGCTGTTTTTT. This codes for CASSLLRDTAGELFF. The whole variable domain, remainder taken from reference TRBV11-2 and TRBJ2-2, is EAGVAQSPRYKIIEKRQSVAFWCNPISGHATLYWYQQILGQGPKLLIQFQNNGVVDDSQLPKDRFSAERLKGVDSTLKIQPAKLEDSAVYLCASSLLRDTAGELFFGEGSRLTVL.

The chain couples TRBV4-1 to TRBJ2-3; 14 bases fit TRBD2. CDR1 MGHRA and CDR2 YSYEKL come from the germline V gene. The V gene end was trimmed by 2 bases and the J gene end by 2 bases; junction bases not matched to a gene: 3. CDR3 size: 17 residues. The CDR3 DNA follows: TGCGCCAGCAGCCAACGGACTAGCGGGGGGAACACAGATACGCAGTATTTT. Translation gives CASSQRTSGGNTDTQYF.

The chain employs TRBV30 and TRBJ2-5; 15 nucleotides align to TRBD2. This CDR3 comprises 17 residues. Trimming took 1 base from V and 4 from J; bases not matched to a gene: 7. In germline, CDR1 is GTSNPN, CDR2 SVGIG (reference sequence). CDR3 in amino acids: CAWSGTSGGALGETQYF. The CDR3, as DNA: TGTGCCTGGAGTGGGACTAGCGGGGGGGCGTTGGGAGAGACCCAGTACTTC.

The V and J genes are TRBV10-3 and TRBJ1-4, with 9 bases fitting TRBD1. Germline CDR1 reads ENHRY; CDR2 reads SYGVKD. CDR3 length: 14 residues. J gave up 7 bases and V 6 bases, and 6 bases lay outside the gene matches. This chain's CDR3 is CAIRSDRGGEKLFF. CDR3 coding DNA: TGTGCCATCAGGTCGGACAGGGGAGGTGAAAAACTGTTTTTT.

CDR3 protein: CASSVETGTYNEQFF. The CDR3, as DNA: TGTGCCAGCAGCGTAGAGACAGGGACCTACAATGAGCAGTTCTTC. The rearrangement joins TRBV9 to TRBJ2-1; 7 bases are shared with TRBD1. Per germline, CDR1 SGDLS and CDR2 YYNGEE. This CDR3 spans 15 amino acids. The ends lost 0 bases at V and 2 bases at J; junction bases unmatched: 2.

The CDR3 region is CASSPELRTSGVNEQFF. As DNA, the CDR3 is TGTGCCAGCAGCCCAGAACTACGGACTAGCGGGGTTAATGAGCAGTTCTTC. The chain is built from TRBV6-4 and TRBJ2-1, with 12 positions matching TRBD2. Germline-derived CDR1 and CDR2 are MRHNA and SNTAGT. The CDR3 is 17 amino acids. J gave up 7 bases and V 6 bases, and 13 bases lay outside the gene matches.

The chain combines TRBV5-5 with TRBJ2-7, with 9 bases fitting TRBD2. The CDR3 contains 17 residues. Trimming took 5 bases from V and 6 from J; bases not matched to a gene: 18. Germline CDR1 SGHKS, CDR2 YYEKEE (reference sequence). Here the CDR3 DNA reads TGTGCCAGCAGGATGACATTGAGCGGGGGGTCTGACTTCGAGCAGTACTTC. Translation: CASRMTLSGGSDFEQYF.

This clone appeared a few times. The V call is TRBV5-6, the J call TRBJ1-2; D perhaps matches TRBD1 (5 bases). Trimming removed 2 bases at V and 7 bases at J, with 12 bases between. This CDR3 region has 13 residues. Germline V gives CDR1 SGHDT, CDR2 YYEEEE. The CDR3 region has the DNA TGTGCCAGCAGCTTCCCTCAGGGCGGTGGCTACACCTTC. The encoded protein is CASSFPQGGGYTF.

The genes are TRBV18 and TRBJ1-1, with D hard to call. Trimming removed 4 bases from V and 3 bases from J, with 15 bases in between. This CDR3 is 15 amino acids long. The germline gives CDR1 KGHSH, CDR2 LQKENI. CDR3 DNA: TGTGCCAGCTCACAGTGGGCACCCGGGGACACTGAAGCTTTCTTT. This codes for CASSQWAPGDTEAFF.

This chain uses TRBV11-3 with TRBJ2-1, with 10 bases lining up with TRBD2. V shed 8 bases, J shed 10 bases, and the junction held 11 bases outside the gene matches. Germline V gene sequence: CDR1 SGHNT, CDR2 YENEEA. This CDR3 region has 14 residues. The CDR3 DNA reads TGTGCCAGCGGGAGCGGGGGGGGCGGTGGAGAGCAGTTCTTC. This sequence encodes CASGSGGGGGEQFF.

This chain joins TRBV12-3 or TRBV12-4 and TRBJ2-3; the match to TRBD1 covers 7 bases. The CDR3 has 13 residues. The trim removed 10 bases at V and 0 bases at J, leaving 4 bases unmatched. The CDR3 DNA follows: TGTGCCACCAAACAGGGGAGCACAGATACGCAGTATTTT. Its protein is CATKQGSTDTQYF.

This sequence joins TRBV5-1 and TRBJ2-7; 10 nucleotides align to TRBD1. Germline CDR1 and CDR2: SGHRS and YFSETQ. With 2 bases clipped from V and 3 bases from J, the junction kept 2 bases outside the gene matches. The CDR3 sequence is 14 residues long. The CDR3: CASSFGQGVYEQYF. The CDR3 nucleotides are TGCGCCAGCAGCTTCGGACAGGGGGTCTACGAGCAGTACTTC.

V and J are TRBV2 and TRBJ2-7; perhaps TRBD1 as D (6 bases). The germline gives CDR1 SNHLY, CDR2 FYNNEI. V was trimmed by 5 bases and J by 6 bases, leaving 17 bases between them. This CDR3 region has 14 residues. The CDR3 protein is CASSPPRDTGEQYF. The CDR3 nucleotides are TGTGCCAGCAGTCCTCCTCGGGACACGGGCGAGCAGTACTTC.

This sequence joins TRBV10-3 and TRBJ2-7, with 15 nucleotides matching TRBD2. From germline, CDR1 is ENHRY and CDR2 SYGVKD. CDR3 length: 18 amino acids. Trimming at V came to 1 base and at J to 0 bases, leaving 4 bases not matched to a gene. Here the CDR3 reads CAISEWGLAGGPSYEQYF. The CDR3 DNA follows: TGTGCCATCAGTGAGTGGGGACTAGCGGGGGGACCCTCCTACGAGCAGTACTTC.

This clone was seen only once. The chain carries TRBV6-4 and TRBJ2-3, with TRBD2 identical over 7 bases. J was trimmed by 4 bases and V by 6 bases; bases with no gene match: 10. CDR1 and CDR2 (germline): MRHNA, SNTAGT. The length of the CDR3 is 15 residues. CDR3 sequence: CASSLTSLSADTQYF. Here the CDR3 DNA reads TGTGCCAGCAGCTTGACTAGCCTTTCAGCAGATACGCAGTATTTT.

J is TRBJ1-6 and V is TRBV4-3, with a tentative D call TRBD1 (5 bases). Germline lookup yields CDR1 LGHNA and CDR2 YSLEER. The CDR3 spans 16 residues. V was trimmed by 0 bases and J by 6 bases, leaving 12 bases between them. The CDR3 region is CASSQDRGMRNSPLHF. The CDR3 DNA is TGCGCCAGCAGCCAAGATCGGGGGATGCGTAATTCACCCCTCCACTTT.

This chain uses TRBV3-1 (or the pseudogene TRBV3-2) with TRBJ1-2; 8 bases match TRBD1. This CDR3 has 16 residues. Germline CDR1 LGHDT, CDR2 YNNKEL (reference sequence). V was pared by 0 bases and J by 8 bases, with 11 bases of the junction left unmatched. The CDR3 bases are TGTGCCAGCAGCCAAGATCCAGGGGGCCTAAGGGCCGGCTACACCTTC. Translating gives CASSQDPGGLRAGYTF.

V and J are TRBV6-6 and TRBJ1-3; D not certain. Germline CDR1 reads MNHNY; CDR2 reads SVGAGI (reference sequence). This CDR3 is built from 15 residues. Trimming took off 7 bases at V and 2 bases at J, with 15 bases between the two ends. CDR3 nucleotide sequence: TGTGCCAGCAACTGGGGAGGGCAGACTGGAAACACCATATATTTT. Residues: CASNWGGQTGNTIYF.

The chain recombines TRBV5-1 with TRBJ1-1; D is undetermined. V lost 0 bases and J 6 bases, leaving 15 bases between the germline ends. This CDR3 is 15 amino acids long. Germline CDR1 SGHRS, CDR2 YFSETQ. The CDR3 DNA follows: TGCGCCAGCAGCTTGGCGTCCGGGTTTAGCTCTGAAGCTTTCTTT. It codes for CASSLASGFSSEAFF.